Presented here are 27 T cell receptor beta chains from one specimen sequenced in a study of cytomegalovirus exposure and HLA in healthy donors. 13 Jbeta primers and 60 Vbeta primers were used for the PCR. Profiled with immunoSEQ multiplex PCR; TCRdb holds only in-frame clones, not every one. The repertoire holds approximately 100,000 clones, with 60% to 75% as singletons. Sample: PBMCs. These receptors originate from a man aged 40-49 years in good health and CMV-seropositive.

The chain links TRBV6-6 to TRBJ1-4; no clear D. Germline CDR1 reads MNHNY; CDR2 reads SVGAGI (reference sequence). The CDR3 totals 14 residues. V shed 6 bases and J shed 3 bases, with 11 bases lying between them. The CDR3 nucleotides are TGTGCCAGCAGCCCCGACACATCTAATGAAAAACTGTTTTTT. The encoded protein is CASSPDTSNEKLFF.

The chain joins TRBV29-1 to TRBJ2-7, with TRBD2 as a possible D gene (6 bases). The CDR3 has 12 amino acids. The V end lost 1 base, the J end lost 3 bases, and 7 bases lay between the germline ends. Germline loops: CDR1 SQVTM, CDR2 ANQGSEA. DNA for the CDR3: TGCAGCGTTGAAGCGGAGGGCTACGAGCAGTACTTC. Translating gives CSVEAEGYEQYF.

The chain uses TRBV6-5 and TRBJ2-3, with D maybe TRBD1 (6 bases). The CDR3 is made up of 14 amino acids. V was shortened by 0 bases and J by 7 bases, with 11 bases between the two germline ends. Germline V CDR1 and CDR2: MNHEY, SVGAGI. CDR3 sequence (DNA): TGTGCCAGCAGTTACTCAGGGGGATCAAATACGCAGTATTTT. Translated: CASSYSGGSNTQYF.

This chain uses TRBV4-2 with TRBJ2-3; TRBD2 might be the D (5 bases). This CDR3 comprises 16 residues. CDR1 LGHNA and CDR2 YNFKEQ come from the germline V gene. V gave up 1 base and J gave up 5 bases, with 16 bases separating them. The CDR3 reads CASSQGPEGLGDTQYF. CDR3 DNA sequence: TGTGCCAGCAGCCAAGGACCCGAGGGCCTCGGAGATACGCAGTATTTT.

This clone showed up just a few times. This chain connects TRBV9 to TRBJ1-4; D remains unclear. The CDR3 sequence is 14 residues long. The V end lost 7 bases, the J end lost 2 bases, and 12 bases lay between the germline ends. The germline V gene has CDR1 SGDLS and CDR2 YYNGEE. For the CDR3, the DNA is TGTGCCAGCGGGCGGGTAGGCACTAATGAAAAACTGTTTTTT. Its translation is CASGRVGTNEKLFF.

This clone was detected only a few times. The V and J genes are TRBV10-3 and TRBJ1-2, with TRBD1 matching over 9 bases. This CDR3 region has 15 residues. The J segment lost 4 bases and the V segment lost 6 bases, leaving 9 bases of the junction unmatched. Germline-derived CDR1 and CDR2 are ENHRY and SYGVKD. The CDR3 protein is CAIRGQGTTIYGYTF. The CDR3 DNA reads as TGTGCCATCAGGGGACAGGGAACGACTATCTATGGCTACACCTTC.

There are many counts of this clone. This chain links TRBV10-2 with TRBJ2-2; 9 bases fit TRBD2. Trimming removed 6 bases from V and 0 bases from J; junction bases left unmatched: 5. CDR3 length equals 16 residues. Germline V lookup: CDR1 WSHSY, CDR2 SAAADI. CDR3 nucleotide sequence: TGCGCCAGCAGCGGACTAGCGCCTTCGAACACCGGGGAGCTGTTTTTT. This sequence encodes CASSGLAPSNTGELFF.

This chain connects TRBV29-1 to TRBJ1-2, with D possibly matching TRBD1 (5 bases). This CDR3 has 13 amino acids. V was shortened by 3 bases and J by 2 bases, with 10 bases between the two germline ends. The germline gives CDR1 SQVTM, CDR2 ANQGSEA. CDR3 in DNA: TGCAGCGTTGATGGGGCGAGCAACTATGGCTACACCTTC. Protein product: CSVDGASNYGYTF. Looking up the rest from reference TRBV29-1 and TRBJ1-2 gives the full variable domain: SAVISQKPSRDICQRGTSLTIQCQVDSQVTMMFWYRQQPGQSLTLIATANQGSEATYESGFVIDKFPISRPNLTFSTLTVSNMSPEDSSIYLCSVDGASNYGYTFGSGTRLTVV.

The J gene is TRBJ2-2, the V gene TRBV11-2, with 7 bases matching TRBD1. The CDR3 has 15 amino acids. CDR1 and CDR2 from the germline V gene are SGHAT and FQNNGV. V dropped 3 bases and J dropped 7; count of bases not matched to a gene: 8. CDR3 amino acids: CASSFTGARGGELFF. CDR3 sequence (DNA): TGTGCCAGCAGCTTCACAGGGGCTAGGGGCGGGGAGCTGTTTTTT.

This clone was counted a few times. This chain joins TRBV4-1 and TRBJ2-7, with TRBD1 as a possible D gene (5 bases). Between the trimmed V and J ends, which lost 6 bases and 1 base, there was a span of 19 bases. The CDR3 runs 16 residues. Per germline, CDR1 MGHRA and CDR2 YSYEKL. The CDR3 loop reads CASRLRTGPSSYEQYF. The CDR3 DNA sequence: TGCGCCAGCAGACTTAGAACAGGTCCTAGTTCCTACGAGCAGTACTTC.

The genes are TRBV19 and TRBJ1-3; D gene unclear. Germline V gene lookup returns CDR1 LNHDA and CDR2 SQIVND (reference sequence). The CDR3 covers 15 residues. Trimming pared 7 bases from V and 0 bases from J, leaving 13 bases between. For the CDR3, the DNA is TGTGCCAGTACCCCGGACGGGAACTCTGGAAACACCATATATTTT. It is translated as CASTPDGNSGNTIYF.

CDR3 DNA sequence: TGTGCCAGCAGCGTAGACAGGGGGGATGGCTACACCTTC. Translation: CASSVDRGDGYTF. This chain uses TRBV9 with TRBJ1-2; 8 nucleotides agree with TRBD1. CDR1 and CDR2 from the germline V gene are SGDLS and YYNGEE. This CDR3 is built from 13 residues. Trimming at V came to 0 bases and at J to 6 bases, leaving 1 base not matched to a gene. The variable domain in full, with the rest retrieved from reference TRBV9 and TRBJ1-2, is DSGVTQTPKHLITATGQRVTLRCSPRSGDLSVYWYQQSLDQGLQFLIQYYNGEERAKGNILERFSAQQFPDLHSELNLSSLELGDSALYFCASSVDRGDGYTFGSGTRLTVV.

The chain uses TRBV28 and TRBJ1-2; 7 bases align to TRBD1. With 6 bases clipped from V and 13 bases from J, the junction kept 8 bases outside the gene matches. Germline values: CDR1 MDHEN, CDR2 SYDVKM. The length of the CDR3 is 11 residues. The CDR3 here is CASSTGVRSTF. The CDR3 bases are TGTGCCAGCAGCACAGGGGTAAGAAGCACCTTC.

Turning to this clone: Other DNA sequences in this specimen translate into the identical CDR3. V usage is TRBV5-1 and J usage is TRBJ2-5; TRBD2 agrees at 8 bases. V shed 1 base, J shed 5 bases, and the junction held 4 bases outside the gene matches. The CDR3 has 14 amino acids. The germline CDR1 and CDR2 sequences are SGHRS and YFSETQ. Written as DNA, the CDR3 is TGCGCCAGCAGCTTGTCAGCGGGAGTTGAGACCCAGTACTTC. This sequence encodes CASSLSAGVETQYF.

In this sample, this clone turned up once. The CDR3 DNA reads as TGCGCCAGCAGCCCCCGGGAGAACACCGGGGAGCTGTTTTTT. Translating it yields CASSPRENTGELFF. The chain is built from TRBV5-1 and TRBJ2-2, with D possibly matching TRBD2 (5 bases). The CDR3 extends over 14 amino acids. Trimming removed 4 bases from V and 1 base from J, with 8 bases in between. Germline-derived CDR1 and CDR2 are SGHRS and YFSETQ.

The chain joins TRBV5-4 to TRBJ2-1; D remains unclear. Germline CDR1 SGHNT, CDR2 YYREEE (reference sequence). This CDR3 is 15 amino acids long. V lost 4 bases, J lost 2 bases, and 13 bases lay in between. CDR3 nucleotide sequence: TGTGCCAGCAGCATGATAGAGGATGCCTACAATGAGCAGTTCTTC. Translating gives CASSMIEDAYNEQFF.

The CDR3 DNA is TGCGCCAGCAGCGGAGGGGTGTTGGTCACAGATACGCAGTATTTT. Protein sequence: CASSGGVLVTDTQYF. The chain couples TRBV5-1 to TRBJ2-3; maybe TRBD2 (6 bases). The germline gives CDR1 SGHRS, CDR2 YFSETQ. This CDR3 contains 15 residues. V was shortened by 4 bases and J by 2 bases, with 14 bases between the two germline ends.

The V gene is TRBV30, the J gene TRBJ2-3; no definite D call. The CDR3 covers 14 residues. Trimming took off 1 base at V and 3 bases at J, with 11 bases between the two ends. Germline V CDR1 and CDR2: GTSNPN, SVGIG (reference sequence). The CDR3 DNA reads TGTGCCTGGAGTGATCCGGGTAGTACAGATACGCAGTATTTT. This codes for CAWSDPGSTDTQYF.

V usage is TRBV9 and J usage is TRBJ2-7; D perhaps matches TRBD1 (6 bases). This CDR3 region has 15 residues. Germline CDR1 reads SGDLS; CDR2 reads YYNGEE. With 4 bases removed from V and 0 bases from J, the gap between germline ends came to 14 bases. The CDR3 DNA reads TGTGCCAGCAGCTACGGGGACATGCTCTCCTACGAGCAGTACTTC. This gives the protein CASSYGDMLSYEQYF.

CDR3 coding DNA: TGTGCCAGCAGTTTGGACAGGGTTAACTACGAGCAGTACTTC. This codes for CASSLDRVNYEQYF. V is TRBV27 and J is TRBJ2-5; TRBD1 aligns across 8 bases. The DNA matches TRBJ2-7 better at its end, which makes the J call doubtful. Germline V CDR1 and CDR2: MNHEY, SMNVEV (reference sequence). The CDR3 sequence is 14 residues long.

The rearrangement links TRBV7-9 to TRBJ2-1; TRBD2 agrees at 8 bases. Per the germline V gene, CDR1 is SEHNR and CDR2 is FQNEAQ (reference sequence). V lost 2 bases to trimming and J lost 6 bases; unmatched junction nucleotides: 9. CDR3 length equals 16 residues. CDR3 in amino acids: CASSLSTAGGFNEQFF. For the CDR3, the DNA is TGTGCCAGCAGCTTATCGACCGCGGGGGGCTTCAATGAGCAGTTCTTC.

J is TRBJ2-1 and V is TRBV6-1; weak D call: TRBD1 (5 bases). V was cut by 6 bases and J by 8 bases, with 11 bases left in between. CDR3 length: 12 amino acids. Germline assignment: CDR1 MNHNS and CDR2 SASEGT. DNA for the CDR3: TGTGCCAGCAGGGGCAGGGTCCATGAGCAGTTCTTC. Translating gives CASRGRVHEQFF.

The chain combines TRBV18 with TRBJ2-7; 7 bases align to TRBD1. The CDR3 runs 14 residues. From germline, CDR1 is KGHSH and CDR2 LQKENI. Trimming removed 0 bases from V and 6 bases from J; junction bases left unmatched: 5. DNA for the CDR3: TGTGCCAGCTCACCACCGGGACAGATGAGCGAGCAGTACGTC. This translates into CASSPPGQMSEQYV.

This chain uses TRBV5-1 with TRBJ2-7, with TRBD1 matching 10 bases. Losses at the gene ends were 0 bases for V and 3 bases for J; bases not matched to a gene: 6. The CDR3 covers 16 residues. The germline V gene encodes CDR1 SGHRS and CDR2 YFSETQ. The DNA of the CDR3 is TGCGCCAGCAGCTTGGATCCGGGACAGGGGTTCTACGAGCAGTACGTC. This encodes CASSLDPGQGFYEQYV.

CDR3 sequence: CASSSASHEQYF. The DNA of the CDR3 is TGTGCCAGCAGTTCCGCTAGTCACGAGCAGTACTTC. This chain connects TRBV27 to TRBJ2-7, with D unclear. V lost 4 bases and J 5 bases, leaving 9 bases between the germline ends. Looked up from germline, CDR1 is MNHEY and CDR2 is SMNVEV (reference sequence). CDR3 length: 12 residues.

Only one count was recorded for this clone. V is TRBV7-2 and J is TRBJ2-7, with D maybe TRBD1 (6 bases). V was cut by 4 bases and J by 6 bases, with 10 bases left in between. The CDR3 spans 12 residues. Germline CDR1 SGHTA, CDR2 FQGNSA. Here the CDR3 reads CASSSQGLEQYF. In DNA form, the CDR3 reads TGTGCCAGCAGCTCACAGGGTCTCGAGCAGTACTTC.

The gene calls are TRBV7-6 and TRBJ2-1; 7 bases are shared with TRBD1. This CDR3 has 14 amino acids. CDR1 and CDR2 (germline): SGHVS, FNYEAQ. J was trimmed by 9 bases and V by 1 base; bases with no gene match: 6. The CDR3 sequence is CASSLVLGGIEQFF. The CDR3 DNA reads TGTGCCAGCAGCTTAGTCCTAGGGGGCATTGAGCAGTTCTTC. The entire variable domain, with the rest obtained from reference TRBV7-6 and TRBJ2-1, is as follows: GAGVSQSPRYKVTKRGQDVALRCDPISGHVSLYWYRQALGQGPEFLTYFNYEAQQDKSGLPNDRFSAERPEGSISTLTIQRTEQRDSAMYRCASSLVLGGIEQFFGPGTRLTVL.